This T cell receptor (beta chain) was profiled in a study of shared clonotypes between healthy human individuals. The data were produced by immunoSEQ multiplex PCR, yet TCRdb's version contains in-frame clones alone and is incomplete. The sample records 2.3 million or so clones, over 85% being singletons. This TCR came from a man aged 18-30 years in good health. Some clones in this sample may be carry-over from other donors' samples. The sample was naive CD4+ T cells from PBMCs. Subset in this sample: CD45RA+ positively selected.

The CDR3 loop reads CASSPRPGPQFGETQYF. The CDR3 DNA reads as TGTGCCAGCAGCCCCCGCCCGGGACCGCAGTTTGGGGAGACCCAGTACTTC. This rearrangement joins TRBV7-3 to TRBJ2-5, with D perhaps matching TRBD1 or TRBD2 (5 bases each). V lost 5 bases, J lost 5 bases, and 24 bases lay in between. The CDR3 runs 17 residues. Germline values: CDR1 SGHTA, CDR2 FQGTGA.